These 2 T cell receptor beta chains were sequenced from one sample in a study of cytomegalovirus exposure and HLA in healthy donors. The PCR was carried out with 60 Vbeta primers and 13 Jbeta primers. Generated by immunoSEQ multiplex PCR, the TCRdb table keeps only in-frame clones and is missing some. The sample has 250,000 to 350,000 clones; 80% to 90% are singletons. What was sequenced was PBMCs. These receptors were taken from a man aged 40-49 years in good health and CMV-seropositive.

The V gene is TRBV11-2, the J gene TRBJ2-3; 13 bases agree with TRBD2. Germline V gene sequence: CDR1 SGHAT, CDR2 FQNNGV. CDR3 length: 16 residues. V lost 7 bases and J lost 5; bases outside the gene matches: 9. CDR3 coding DNA: TGTGCCAGCACCCTTACAGGACTAGCGGGGGAAGATACGCAGTATTTT. It encodes CASTLTGLAGEDTQYF.

This sequence joins TRBV19 and TRBJ2-7; 7 nucleotides agree with TRBD2. Germline trimming cut 5 bases from V and 2 bases from J; bases unmatched to any gene: 9. This CDR3 is built from 15 residues. Germline V lookup: CDR1 LNHDA, CDR2 SQIVND (reference sequence). The CDR3 region is CASSLTSEFTYEQYF. Written as DNA, the CDR3 is TGTGCCAGTAGTCTAACTAGCGAATTTACCTACGAGCAGTACTTC.